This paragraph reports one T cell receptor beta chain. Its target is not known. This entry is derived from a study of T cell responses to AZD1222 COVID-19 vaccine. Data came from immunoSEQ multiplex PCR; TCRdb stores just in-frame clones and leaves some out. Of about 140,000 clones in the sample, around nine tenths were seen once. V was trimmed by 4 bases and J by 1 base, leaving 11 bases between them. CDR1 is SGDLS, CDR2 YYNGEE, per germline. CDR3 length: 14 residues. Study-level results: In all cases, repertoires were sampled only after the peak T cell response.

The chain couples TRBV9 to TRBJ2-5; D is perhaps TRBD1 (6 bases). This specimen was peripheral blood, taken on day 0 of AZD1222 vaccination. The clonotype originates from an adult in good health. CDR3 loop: CASSPGTSQETQYF. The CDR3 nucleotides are TGTGCCAGCAGCCCCGGGACAAGCCAAGAGACCCAGTACTTC.